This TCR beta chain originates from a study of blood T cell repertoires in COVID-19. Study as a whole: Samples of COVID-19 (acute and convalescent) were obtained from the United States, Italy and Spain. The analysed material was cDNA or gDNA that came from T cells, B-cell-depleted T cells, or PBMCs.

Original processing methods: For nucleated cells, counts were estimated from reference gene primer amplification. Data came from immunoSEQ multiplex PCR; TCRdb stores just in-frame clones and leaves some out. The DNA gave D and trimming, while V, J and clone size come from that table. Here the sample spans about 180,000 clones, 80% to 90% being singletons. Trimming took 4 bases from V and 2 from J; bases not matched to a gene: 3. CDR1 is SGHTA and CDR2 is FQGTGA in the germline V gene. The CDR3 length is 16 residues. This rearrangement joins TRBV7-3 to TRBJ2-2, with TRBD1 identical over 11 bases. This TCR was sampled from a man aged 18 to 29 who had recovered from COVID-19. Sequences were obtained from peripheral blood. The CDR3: CASSSDRGPNTGELFF. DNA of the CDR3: TGTGCCAGCAGCTCGGACAGGGGGCCAAACACCGGGGAGCTGTTTTTT. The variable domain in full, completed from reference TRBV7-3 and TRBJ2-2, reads GAGVSQTPSNKVTEKGKYVELRCDPISGHTALYWYRQSLGQGPEFLIYFQGTGAADDSGLPNDRFFAVRPEGSVSTLKIQRTERGDSAVYLCASSSDRGPNTGELFFGEGSRLTVL.